This T cell receptor beta chain was recorded in a study of shared clonotypes between healthy human individuals. Study-wide background: Three CD4 naive, three CD4 memory, two CD8 naive and one CD8 memory plate were used per donor.

The ends lost 4 bases at V and 0 bases at J; junction bases unmatched: 8. CDR1 is SNHLY and CDR2 is FYNNEI in the germline V gene. The CDR3 runs 16 residues. Genomic DNA per cell subset filled all wells of several immunoSEQ plates. Sequenced by immunoSEQ multiplex PCR; TCRdb stores in-frame clones only, minus some. This table holds hundreds of thousands of clones, 95% to 98% found once. Sequenced material: naive CD4+ T cells sorted from blood. Subset described: CD45RA+ positively selected. The receptor was isolated from a woman younger than 45 in good health. The chain recombines TRBV2 with TRBJ2-7; 8 positions match TRBD2. CDR3 loop: CASSVGREVSSYEQYF. The CDR3 DNA is TGTGCCAGCAGTGTAGGGCGGGAGGTCAGCTCCTACGAGCAGTACTTC.